The subject of this entry is one TCR beta chain. Assay: immunoSEQ multiplex PCR; the TCRdb copy retains only in-frame clones and omits some. Of roughly 150,000 clones in the sample, 75% to 90% were seen once. The entry originates in a study of cytomegalovirus exposure and HLA in healthy donors. CDR3 length equals 14 residues. The germline CDR1 and CDR2 sequences are LNHNV and YYDKDF (reference sequence). V lost 2 bases and J 5 bases, leaving 13 bases between the germline ends. This chain joins TRBV15 and TRBJ2-7; tentative D call: TRBD1 (6 bases). The sequencing sample was made of PBMCs. The sequence derives from a woman aged 18-35 years in good health and CMV-seronegative. The CDR3 region has the DNA TGTGCCACCAGCAGAACAGGGATCCGGAACGAGCAGTACTTC. It translates to CATSRTGIRNEQYF.